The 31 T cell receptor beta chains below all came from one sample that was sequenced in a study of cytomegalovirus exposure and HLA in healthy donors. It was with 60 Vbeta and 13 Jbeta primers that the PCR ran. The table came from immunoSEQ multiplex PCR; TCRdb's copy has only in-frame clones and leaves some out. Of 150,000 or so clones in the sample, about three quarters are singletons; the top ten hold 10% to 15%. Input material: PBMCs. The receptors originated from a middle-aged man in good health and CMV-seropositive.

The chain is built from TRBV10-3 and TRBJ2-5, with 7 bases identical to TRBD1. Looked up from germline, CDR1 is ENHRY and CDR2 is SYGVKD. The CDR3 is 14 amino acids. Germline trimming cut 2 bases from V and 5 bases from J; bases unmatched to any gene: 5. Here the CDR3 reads CAISEQDRMETQYF. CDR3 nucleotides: TGTGCCATCAGTGAGCAGGACAGGATGGAGACCCAGTACTTC.

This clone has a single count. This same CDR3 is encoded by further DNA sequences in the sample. This CDR3 is CASSRLPDRPYEAFF. Written as DNA, the CDR3 is TGTGCCAGTAGTAGACTCCCGGACAGGCCCTATGAAGCTTTCTTT. V gene TRBV19 combines with J gene TRBJ1-1; 7 bases map to TRBD1. CDR1 is LNHDA and CDR2 is SQIVND in the germline V gene (reference sequence). The V segment lost 4 bases and the J segment 7 bases; nucleotides outside the gene matches: 12. CDR3 length: 15 residues.

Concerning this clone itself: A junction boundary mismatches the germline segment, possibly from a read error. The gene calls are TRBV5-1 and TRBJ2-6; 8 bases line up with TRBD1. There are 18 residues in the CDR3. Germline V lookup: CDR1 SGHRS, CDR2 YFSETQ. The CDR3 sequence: CASSPAPRQGLGANGLTF. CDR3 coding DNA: TGCGCCAGCAGCCCGGCTCCGAGACAGGGGTTGGGGGCCAACGGCCTGACTTTC.

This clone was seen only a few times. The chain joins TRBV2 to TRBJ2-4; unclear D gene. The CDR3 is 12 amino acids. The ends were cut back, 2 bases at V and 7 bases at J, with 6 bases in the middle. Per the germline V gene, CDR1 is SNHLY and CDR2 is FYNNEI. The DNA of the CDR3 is TGTGCCAGCAGTGAACAGAGGAACATTCAGTACTTC. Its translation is CASSEQRNIQYF.

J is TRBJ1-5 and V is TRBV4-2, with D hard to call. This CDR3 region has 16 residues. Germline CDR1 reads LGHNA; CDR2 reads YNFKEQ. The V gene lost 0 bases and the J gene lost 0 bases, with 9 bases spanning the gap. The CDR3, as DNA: TGTGCCAGCAGCCAAGAAGGAGGGAATAGCAATCAGCCCCAGCATTTT. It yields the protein CASSQEGGNSNQPQHF.

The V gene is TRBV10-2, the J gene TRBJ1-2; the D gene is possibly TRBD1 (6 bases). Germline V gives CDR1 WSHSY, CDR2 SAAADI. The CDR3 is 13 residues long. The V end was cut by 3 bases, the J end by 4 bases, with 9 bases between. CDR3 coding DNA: TGCGCCAGCAGTGACCAGGGGACCTATGGCTACACCTTC. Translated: CASSDQGTYGYTF.

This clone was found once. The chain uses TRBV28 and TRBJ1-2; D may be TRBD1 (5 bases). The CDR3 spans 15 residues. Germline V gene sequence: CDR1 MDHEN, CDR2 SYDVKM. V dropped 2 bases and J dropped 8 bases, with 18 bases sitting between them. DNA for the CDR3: TGTGCCAGCAGTTTAGTTTCAGGGCAGGGTCGGGGCTACACCTTC. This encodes CASSLVSGQGRGYTF.

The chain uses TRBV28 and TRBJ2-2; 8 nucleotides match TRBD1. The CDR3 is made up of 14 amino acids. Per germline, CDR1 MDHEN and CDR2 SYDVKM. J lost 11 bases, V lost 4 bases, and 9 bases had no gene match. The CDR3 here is CASSSRRTGTELFF. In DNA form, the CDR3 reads TGTGCCAGCAGTTCTAGAAGGACAGGGACCGAGCTGTTTTTT.

This chain's CDR3 is CASSPKRSGELFF. In nucleotides, the CDR3 is TGTGCCAGCTCACCTAAGCGGTCCGGGGAGCTGTTTTTT. The chain is built from TRBV18 and TRBJ2-2, with D possibly matching TRBD2 (5 bases). The CDR3 covers 13 residues. The V gene's germline CDR1 is KGHSH and CDR2 LQKENI. V shed 3 bases and J shed 6 bases, with 8 bases lying between them.

The CDR3 nucleotides are TGCAGCGTTGTTCGGGGAGGAGAGACCCAGTACTTC. Translated: CSVVRGGETQYF. The chain recombines TRBV29-1 with TRBJ2-5; D is possibly TRBD2 (6 bases). Germline-derived CDR1 and CDR2 are SQVTM and ANQGSEA. The CDR3 is 12 amino acids. V was trimmed by 4 bases and J by 4 bases, leaving 10 bases between them.

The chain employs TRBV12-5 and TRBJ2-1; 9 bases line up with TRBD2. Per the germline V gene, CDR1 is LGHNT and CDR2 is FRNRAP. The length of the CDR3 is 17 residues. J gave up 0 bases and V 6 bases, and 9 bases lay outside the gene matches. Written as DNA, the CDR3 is TGTGCTAGTGGCTTACTAGCGGGCCATAGCTCCTACAATGAGCAGTTCTTC. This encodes CASGLLAGHSSYNEQFF.

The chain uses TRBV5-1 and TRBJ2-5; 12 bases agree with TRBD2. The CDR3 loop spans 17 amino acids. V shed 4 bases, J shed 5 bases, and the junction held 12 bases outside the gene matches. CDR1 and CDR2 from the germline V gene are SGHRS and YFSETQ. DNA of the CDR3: TGCGCCAGCAGCCCCGAACCCCTAGCGGGAGGGAAGGAGACCCAGTACTTC. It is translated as CASSPEPLAGGKETQYF.

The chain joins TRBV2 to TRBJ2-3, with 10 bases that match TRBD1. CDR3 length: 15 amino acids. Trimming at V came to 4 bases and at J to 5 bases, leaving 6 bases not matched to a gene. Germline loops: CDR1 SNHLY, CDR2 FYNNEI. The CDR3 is CASSVVTGGGDTQYF. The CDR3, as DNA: TGTGCCAGCAGTGTAGTGACAGGGGGCGGAGATACGCAGTATTTT.

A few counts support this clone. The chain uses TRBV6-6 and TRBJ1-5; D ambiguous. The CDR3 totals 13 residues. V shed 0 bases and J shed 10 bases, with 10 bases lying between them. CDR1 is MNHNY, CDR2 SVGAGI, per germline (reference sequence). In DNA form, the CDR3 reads TGTGCCAGCAGTTACTCCCTCCGGGGTCCCCAGCATTTT. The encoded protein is CASSYSLRGPQHF.

CDR3: CAISDLSSGNTIYF. The CDR3, as DNA: TGTGCCATCAGTGACCTGAGCTCTGGAAACACCATATATTTT. This sequence joins TRBV10-3 and TRBJ1-3; no definite D call. Trimming left V 3 bases short and J 0 bases short, with 6 bases between. Germline V CDR1 and CDR2: ENHRY, SYGVKD. This CDR3 contains 14 residues.

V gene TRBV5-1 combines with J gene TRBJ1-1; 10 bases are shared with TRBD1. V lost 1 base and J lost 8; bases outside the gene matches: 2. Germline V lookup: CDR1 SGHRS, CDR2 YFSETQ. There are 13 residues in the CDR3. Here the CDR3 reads CASSLQDRGEAFF. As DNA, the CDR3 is TGCGCCAGCAGCTTGCAGGACAGGGGGGAAGCTTTCTTT.

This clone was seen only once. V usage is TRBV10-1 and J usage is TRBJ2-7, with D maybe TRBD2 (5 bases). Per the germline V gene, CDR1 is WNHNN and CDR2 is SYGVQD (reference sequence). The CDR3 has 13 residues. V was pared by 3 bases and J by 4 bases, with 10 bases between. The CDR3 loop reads CASSDGVEYEQYF. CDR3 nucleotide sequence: TGCGCCAGCAGTGACGGGGTCGAGTACGAGCAGTACTTC.

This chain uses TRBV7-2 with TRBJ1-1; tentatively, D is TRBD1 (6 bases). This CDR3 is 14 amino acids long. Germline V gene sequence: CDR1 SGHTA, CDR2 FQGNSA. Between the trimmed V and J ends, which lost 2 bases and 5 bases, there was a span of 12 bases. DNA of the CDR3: TGTGCCAGCAGCTTAAGGGGGATGGGGACTGAAGCTTTCTTT. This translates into CASSLRGMGTEAFF.

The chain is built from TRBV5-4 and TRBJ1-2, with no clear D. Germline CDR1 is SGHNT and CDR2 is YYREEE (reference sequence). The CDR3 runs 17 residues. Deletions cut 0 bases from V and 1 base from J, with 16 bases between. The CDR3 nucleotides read TGTGCCAGCAGCTTGGATACGGTCGGGAAGGGTAACTATGGCTACACCTTC. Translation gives CASSLDTVGKGNYGYTF.

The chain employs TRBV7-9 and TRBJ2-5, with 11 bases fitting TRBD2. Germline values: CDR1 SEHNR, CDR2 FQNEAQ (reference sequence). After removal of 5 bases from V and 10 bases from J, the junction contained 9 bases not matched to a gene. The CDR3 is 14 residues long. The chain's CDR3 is CASSIPLAGGLQYF. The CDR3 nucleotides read TGTGCCAGCAGCATACCTCTAGCGGGAGGTCTCCAGTACTTC.

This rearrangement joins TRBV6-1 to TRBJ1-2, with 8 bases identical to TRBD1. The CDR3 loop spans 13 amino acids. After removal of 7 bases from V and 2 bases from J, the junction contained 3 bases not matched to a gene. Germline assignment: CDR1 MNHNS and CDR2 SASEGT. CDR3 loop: CASKTGANYGYTF. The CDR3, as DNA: TGTGCCAGCAAGACAGGGGCGAACTATGGCTACACCTTC.

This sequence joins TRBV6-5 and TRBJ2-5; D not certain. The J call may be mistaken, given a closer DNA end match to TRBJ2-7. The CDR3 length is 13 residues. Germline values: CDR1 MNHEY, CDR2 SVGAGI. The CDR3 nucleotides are TGTGCCAGCACCTCTTTGAGTGCCTACGAGCAGTACTTC. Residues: CASTSLSAYEQYF.

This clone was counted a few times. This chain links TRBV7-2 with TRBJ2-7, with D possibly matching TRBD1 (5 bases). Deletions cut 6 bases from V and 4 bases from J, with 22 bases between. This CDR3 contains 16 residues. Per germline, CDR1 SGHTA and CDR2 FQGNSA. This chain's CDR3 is CASSYVTGRQGYEQYF. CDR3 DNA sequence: TGTGCCAGCAGTTACGTTACAGGTCGTCAGGGATACGAGCAGTACTTC.

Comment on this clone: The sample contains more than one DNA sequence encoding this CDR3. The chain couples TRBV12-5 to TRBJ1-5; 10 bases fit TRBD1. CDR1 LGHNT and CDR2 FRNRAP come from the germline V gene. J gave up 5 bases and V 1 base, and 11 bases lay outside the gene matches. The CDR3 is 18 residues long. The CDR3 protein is CASGLAPGTGEVYQPQHF. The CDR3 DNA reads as TGTGCTAGTGGTTTGGCTCCCGGGACAGGGGAAGTCTATCAGCCCCAGCATTTT.

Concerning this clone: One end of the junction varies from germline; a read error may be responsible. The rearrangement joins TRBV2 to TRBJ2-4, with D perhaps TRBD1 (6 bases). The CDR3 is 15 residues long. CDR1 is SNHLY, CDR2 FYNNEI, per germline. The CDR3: CASSEARARGNSQYF. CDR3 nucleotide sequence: TGTGCCAGCAGTGAAGCGCGGGCCAGGGGAAACAGTCAGTACTTC.

The DNA of the CDR3 is TGTGCCAGCAGCTCACCACGAGCGGGAGGGCCACAAGCCGAGTTCTTC. It yields the protein CASSSPRAGGPQAEFF. V and J are TRBV7-9 and TRBJ2-1, with 10 nucleotides matching TRBD2. CDR1 and CDR2 from the germline V gene are SEHNR and FQNEAQ (reference sequence). V shed 4 bases and J 14 bases; nucleotides not matched to a gene: 17. This CDR3 is built from 16 residues.

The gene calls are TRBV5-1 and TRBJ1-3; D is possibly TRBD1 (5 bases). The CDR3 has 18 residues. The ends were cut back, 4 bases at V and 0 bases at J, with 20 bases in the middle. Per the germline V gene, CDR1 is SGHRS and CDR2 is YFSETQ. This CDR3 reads CASSPAPETEPSGNTIYF. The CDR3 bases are TGCGCCAGCAGCCCAGCCCCTGAGACAGAACCCTCTGGAAACACCATATATTTT.

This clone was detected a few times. The CDR3 DNA reads as TGTGCCAGTAATCAGGCGCTCTACACTGAAGCTTTCTTT. The encoded protein is CASNQALYTEAFF. The chain links TRBV19 to TRBJ1-1; no reliable D call. The germline V gene has CDR1 LNHDA and CDR2 SQIVND (reference sequence). Trimming cost V 7 bases and J 3 bases, with 12 bases left between them. The CDR3 length is 13 residues.

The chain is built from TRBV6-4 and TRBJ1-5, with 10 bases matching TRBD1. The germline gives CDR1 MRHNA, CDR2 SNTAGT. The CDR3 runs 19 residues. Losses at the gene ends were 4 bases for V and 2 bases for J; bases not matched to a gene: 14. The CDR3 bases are TGTGCCAGCAGTGGTCCGGGACAGGGGATGGAATACGGCAATCAGCCCCAGCATTTT. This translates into CASSGPGQGMEYGNQPQHF.

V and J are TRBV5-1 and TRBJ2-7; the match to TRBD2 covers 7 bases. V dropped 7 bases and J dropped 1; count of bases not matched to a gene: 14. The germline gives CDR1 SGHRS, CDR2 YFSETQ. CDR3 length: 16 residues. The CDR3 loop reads CASGPLGTTISYEQYF. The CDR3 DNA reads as TGCGCCAGCGGGCCACTCGGGACTACAATTTCCTACGAGCAGTACTTC.

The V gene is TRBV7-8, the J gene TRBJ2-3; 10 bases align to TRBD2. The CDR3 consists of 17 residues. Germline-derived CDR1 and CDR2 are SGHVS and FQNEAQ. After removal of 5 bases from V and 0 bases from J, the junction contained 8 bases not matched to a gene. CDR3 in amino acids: CASSLGASGSSTDTQYF. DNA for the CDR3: TGTGCCAGCAGCCTGGGGGCTAGCGGGAGTAGCACAGATACGCAGTATTTT.